The clone carrying this T cell receptor (beta chain) was counted ten times or more. The source of the sample is a study of early T cells in non-severe SARS-CoV-2 infection. On the study more broadly: Chains were not paired, and sequencing was done on bulk RNA from unsorted whole blood.

In TCRdb, the 5' RACE reads were re-called with MiXCR into one record per CDR3 protein. Of about 46,000 distinct CDR3 sequences in the sample, approximately 5.1% were seen once. The receptor's source is an adult who was a healthcare worker with PCR-confirmed SARS-CoV-2 infection or an uninfected control (not recorded which). Specimen: whole blood, collected at baseline.

The chain's CDR3 is CASMTSPGARGYTF. For the CDR3, the DNA is TGTGCCAGCATGACATCTCCGGGGGCGCGTGGCTACACCTTC. This sequence joins TRBV28 and TRBJ1-2, with D possibly TRBD1 on 6 matching bases. The length of the CDR3 is 14 residues. V lost 7 bases and J 7 bases, leaving 19 bases between the germline ends. Germline CDR1 and CDR2: MDHEN and SYDVKM.